This TCR beta chain was sequenced during a study of CD8 T cells in Susac syndrome. The authors reverse transcribed roughly 0.5 to 1 ug RNA with random hexamers. TCRdb re-called the immunoSEQ multiplex PCR reads through MiXCR, storing one row per CDR3 protein. Among roughly 89,000 distinct CDR3 sequences, 90% to 97% were seen once, and the ten largest hold about 0.41%. The V and J ends lost 1 base and 4 bases respectively, with 11 bases between them. Germline V gene sequence: CDR1 SGHVS, CDR2 FQNEAQ. CDR3 length: 16 amino acids. Sequencing was carried out using CD8+ T cells from PBMCs. The clonotype was recovered from a human donor with Susac syndrome. The rearrangement links TRBV7-8 to TRBJ1-6, with D maybe TRBD1 (6 bases). CDR3 in amino acids: CASSLEVGQYNSPLHF. The CDR3 nucleotides read TGTGCCAGCAGCTTAGAAGTCGGACAGTATAATTCACCCCTCCACTTT.